The 24 T cell receptor beta chains below all came from one sample that was sequenced in a study of sequential checkpoint blockade in melanoma. Regarding treatment: randomized to nivolumab then ipilimumab (arm A) or the reverse (arm B). Libraries were prepared by immunoSEQ multiplex PCR; TCRdb keeps only in-frame clonotypes and omits some of them. The sample has over 8,000 clones; around three fifths are singletons. Sequencing was performed on CD8+ T cells sorted from blood (inferred from file names), taken from a patient given nivolumab and ipilimumab in sequence. The receptors were gathered from a human patient with melanoma. Some clones in this sample may be carry-over from other donors' samples.

V usage is TRBV28 and J usage is TRBJ2-1; 10 nucleotides align to TRBD1. The junction had 10 bases not matched to a gene; V was cut back by 4 bases and J by 10 bases. The CDR3 sequence is 15 residues long. From germline, CDR1 is MDHEN and CDR2 SYDVKM. The DNA for the CDR3 is TGTGCCAGCAGTTACCGGGACAGGGGTACTAGGGAGCAGTTCTTC. It is translated as CASSYRDRGTREQFF.

The CDR3 nucleotides are TGTGCCAGCAGTTTCGGCAGGGGGTTCACTGAAGCTTTCTTT. Protein product: CASSFGRGFTEAFF. The chain couples TRBV6-5 to TRBJ1-1, with 7 bases lining up with TRBD1. Trimming removed 4 bases from V and 4 bases from J; junction bases left unmatched: 6. CDR1 MNHEY and CDR2 SVGAGI come from the germline V gene. The CDR3 contains 14 residues.

In this sample, this clone turned up a few times. The V and J genes are TRBV7-2 and TRBJ1-1, with D perhaps TRBD1 (5 bases). The CDR3 runs to 14 residues. The V gene's germline CDR1 is SGHTA and CDR2 FQGNSA. Trimming pared 7 bases from V and 1 base from J, leaving 13 bases between. The CDR3 nucleotides read TGTGCCAGCACCCCCGGGGGTGGGAACACTGAAGCTTTCTTT. It codes for CASTPGGGNTEAFF.

The chain links TRBV27 to TRBJ1-2; unclear D gene. The CDR3 is 15 residues long. Germline assignment: CDR1 MNHEY and CDR2 SMNVEV (reference sequence). The V and J ends lost 4 bases and 2 bases respectively, with 14 bases between them. The DNA of the CDR3 is TGTGCCAGCAGTTCCGCGGGCGCCAGCAACTATGGCTACACCTTC. Encoded protein: CASSSAGASNYGYTF.

The count of this clone is one. The chain employs TRBV6-5 and TRBJ2-7, with TRBD1 matching 9 bases. The junction had 9 bases not matched to a gene; V was cut back by 4 bases and J by 5 bases. CDR1 is MNHEY, CDR2 SVGAGI, per germline. There are 15 residues in the CDR3. This chain's CDR3 is CASSWSQGARNEQYF. In DNA form, the CDR3 reads TGTGCCAGCAGTTGGTCACAGGGGGCGCGTAACGAGCAGTACTTC.

The chain recombines TRBV18 with TRBJ1-3; 10 bases agree with TRBD1. Trimming cost V 3 bases and J 7 bases; bases outside gene matches: 6. Germline values: CDR1 KGHSH, CDR2 LQKENI. The CDR3 sequence is 15 residues long. This CDR3 reads CASSPGTGATNTIYF. CDR3 coding DNA: TGTGCCAGCTCACCCGGGACAGGGGCCACGAACACCATATATTTT.

Comment on this clone: A far larger clone is a single base away, which makes a read error likely. This specimen includes other DNA sequences encoding the same CDR3. CDR3 DNA: TGTGCAACCAGCAGAGACGGGGTATTTGGCTATGGCTACACCTTC. This codes for CATSRDGVFGYGYTF. This chain uses TRBV15 with TRBJ1-2; D remains ambiguous. The length of the CDR3 is 15 residues. Looked up from germline, CDR1 is LNHNV and CDR2 is YYDKDF (reference sequence).

The chain is built from TRBV7-9 and TRBJ2-1; 8 bases agree with TRBD1. The V gene end was trimmed by 5 bases and the J gene end by 4 bases; junction bases not matched to a gene: 7. CDR3 size: 15 residues. Per germline, CDR1 SEHNR and CDR2 FQNEAQ (reference sequence). DNA of the CDR3: TGTGCCAGCAGCCCGACAGGGGATATATACAATGAGCAGTTCTTC. Its protein is CASSPTGDIYNEQFF. Full variable domain (outside the CDR3, taken from reference TRBV7-9 and TRBJ2-1): DTGVSQNPRHKITKRGQNVTFRCDPISEHNRLYWYRQTLGQGPEFLTYFQNEAQLEKSRLLSDRFSAERPKGSFSTLEIQRTEQGDSAMYLCASSPTGDIYNEQFFGPGTRLTVL.

This clone was detected a few times. J is TRBJ1-2 and V is TRBV5-1, with D uncertain. Trimming took off 2 bases at V and 8 bases at J, with 19 bases between the two ends. Germline loops: CDR1 SGHRS, CDR2 YFSETQ. CDR3 length: 15 residues. The DNA for the CDR3 is TGCGCCAGCAGCTTACTGGGCGTCCTATGGCGCGGCTACACCTTC. It codes for CASSLLGVLWRGYTF.

This clone has more than one count but fewer than ten. This rearrangement joins TRBV6-4 to TRBJ1-2; D is ambiguous. The germline CDR1 and CDR2 sequences are MRHNA and SNTAGT. CDR3 length: 14 residues. V was trimmed by 0 bases and J by 4 bases, leaving 9 bases between them. The CDR3 region is CASSDSDGSYGYTF. CDR3 in DNA: TGTGCCAGCAGTGACTCGGACGGGAGCTATGGCTACACCTTC.

V is TRBV29-1 and J is TRBJ2-3; the match to TRBD1 covers 8 bases. J lost 7 bases, V lost 0 bases, and 15 bases had no gene match. CDR3 size: 17 residues. Germline values: CDR1 SQVTM, CDR2 ANQGSEA. The CDR3 DNA reads as TGCAGCGTTGAAGATCTCCATGCGGACAGGGTGCGTCATACGCAGTATTTT. Encoded protein: CSVEDLHADRVRHTQYF.

This sequence joins TRBV11-2 and TRBJ1-2, with D perhaps TRBD1 (6 bases). V lost 2 bases and J lost 8, with 9 bases in between. In germline, CDR1 is SGHAT, CDR2 FQNNGV. CDR3 length: 12 amino acids. The CDR3 loop reads CASSLRQDGYTF. The CDR3, as DNA: TGTGCCAGCAGCTTACGACAGGACGGCTACACCTTC.

The chain is built from TRBV28 and TRBJ2-7, with a weak D call TRBD1 (5 bases). The CDR3 contains 15 residues. CDR1 is MDHEN and CDR2 is SYDVKM in the germline V gene. V was trimmed by 2 bases and J by 9 bases, leaving 20 bases between them. This CDR3 is CASSLTREGQIRQYF. Written as DNA, the CDR3 is TGTGCCAGCAGTTTAACCAGGGAAGGACAAATAAGGCAGTACTTC.

The gene calls are TRBV7-9 and TRBJ1-2; maybe TRBD1 (5 bases). Germline loops: CDR1 SEHNR, CDR2 FQNEAQ (reference sequence). Between the trimmed V and J ends, which lost 5 bases and 4 bases, there was a span of 17 bases. This CDR3 is 15 amino acids long. CDR3 region: CASSLGDSTLYGYTF. The DNA for the CDR3 is TGTGCCAGCAGCCTCGGGGACTCCACACTCTATGGCTACACCTTC.

This chain connects TRBV19 to TRBJ1-2; 12 bases are shared with TRBD1. With V trimmed by 6 bases and J by 7 bases, 9 bases remained unmatched. The CDR3 is 15 amino acids. Germline-derived CDR1 and CDR2 are LNHDA and SQIVND (reference sequence). The DNA of the CDR3 is TGTGCCAGTAGATGGGGGACAGGGGGCGCGCGTGGCTACACCTTC. Protein product: CASRWGTGGARGYTF.

This sequence joins TRBV5-5 and TRBJ2-7; 8 positions agree with TRBD1. This CDR3 has 15 residues. Per the germline V gene, CDR1 is SGHKS and CDR2 is YYEKEE (reference sequence). J was trimmed by 3 bases and V by 1 base; bases with no gene match: 6. This CDR3 is CASSLWGTGVYEQYF. DNA of the CDR3: TGTGCCAGCAGCTTGTGGGGGACAGGAGTCTACGAGCAGTACTTC.

The rearrangement links TRBV19 to TRBJ1-1; D is possibly TRBD1 (6 bases). Between the trimmed V and J ends, which lost 4 bases and 4 bases, there was a span of 16 bases. Looked up from germline, CDR1 is LNHDA and CDR2 is SQIVND (reference sequence). CDR3 size: 15 residues. CDR3: CASSREDSKGTEAFF. The CDR3 DNA sequence: TGTGCCAGTAGTAGAGAGGACAGTAAGGGCACTGAAGCTTTCTTT.

The chain links TRBV6-6 to TRBJ2-7; D is unresolved. Trimming pared 8 bases from V and 4 bases from J, leaving 15 bases between. The germline CDR1 and CDR2 sequences are MNHNY and SVGAGI (reference sequence). The length of the CDR3 is 13 residues. The CDR3 loop is CASALEKRYEQYF. Written as DNA, the CDR3 is TGTGCCAGCGCGTTAGAGAAGAGGTACGAGCAGTACTTC.

Here the CDR3 DNA reads TGTGCCAGCAGCGGGACAGGGGGTATTAATGAAAAACTGTTTTTT. It encodes CASSGTGGINEKLFF. The chain is built from TRBV9 and TRBJ1-4; 10 bases are a match to TRBD1. The CDR3 extends over 15 amino acids. V dropped 3 bases and J dropped 4; count of bases not matched to a gene: 3. Germline CDR1 is SGDLS and CDR2 is YYNGEE.

The chain carries TRBV4-3 and TRBJ1-5; D ambiguous. CDR3 length equals 16 residues. V lost 2 bases and J lost 1, with 12 bases in between. The germline V gene encodes CDR1 LGHNA and CDR2 YSLEER. CDR3 nucleotides: TGCGCCAGCAGCCAAAGGCTAGGTGGGAGCAATCAGCCCCAGCATTTT. Amino acids: CASSQRLGGSNQPQHF.

The chain employs TRBV7-2 and TRBJ1-6; a possible D gene is TRBD1 (5 bases). Trimming cost V 5 bases and J 8 bases, with 13 bases left between them. The CDR3 extends over 14 amino acids. Germline V CDR1 and CDR2: SGHTA, FQGNSA. The CDR3 DNA is TGTGCCAGCAGCCTGACAGATCCAGATTCACCCCTCCACTTT. This encodes CASSLTDPDSPLHF.

CDR3 in amino acids: CASLTLAGVHNINEQYF. The DNA of the CDR3 is TGTGCCAGCCTGACGTTGGCAGGGGTTCATAACATCAACGAGCAGTACTTC. The chain joins TRBV27 to TRBJ2-7; tentatively, D is TRBD1 (6 bases). The CDR3 extends over 17 amino acids. V lost 8 bases, J lost 5 bases, and 28 bases lay in between. CDR1 MNHEY and CDR2 SMNVEV come from the germline V gene (reference sequence).

The chain carries TRBV7-9 and TRBJ2-1; perhaps TRBD2 as D (5 bases). This CDR3 is 15 amino acids long. Per germline, CDR1 SEHNR and CDR2 FQNEAQ (reference sequence). V lost 2 bases, J lost 4 bases, and 12 bases lay in between. For the CDR3, the DNA is TGTGCCAGCAGCTTAACGAGGGTTCCTTACAATGAGCAGTTCTTC. It codes for CASSLTRVPYNEQFF.

The chain combines TRBV2 with TRBJ1-1; the D is unclear. With 6 bases removed from V and 2 bases from J, the gap between germline ends came to 7 bases. CDR1 is SNHLY, CDR2 FYNNEI, per germline. The CDR3 runs 12 residues. DNA for the CDR3: TGTGCCAGCAGAGAGGGAAACACTGAAGCTTTCTTT. This gives the protein CASREGNTEAFF.